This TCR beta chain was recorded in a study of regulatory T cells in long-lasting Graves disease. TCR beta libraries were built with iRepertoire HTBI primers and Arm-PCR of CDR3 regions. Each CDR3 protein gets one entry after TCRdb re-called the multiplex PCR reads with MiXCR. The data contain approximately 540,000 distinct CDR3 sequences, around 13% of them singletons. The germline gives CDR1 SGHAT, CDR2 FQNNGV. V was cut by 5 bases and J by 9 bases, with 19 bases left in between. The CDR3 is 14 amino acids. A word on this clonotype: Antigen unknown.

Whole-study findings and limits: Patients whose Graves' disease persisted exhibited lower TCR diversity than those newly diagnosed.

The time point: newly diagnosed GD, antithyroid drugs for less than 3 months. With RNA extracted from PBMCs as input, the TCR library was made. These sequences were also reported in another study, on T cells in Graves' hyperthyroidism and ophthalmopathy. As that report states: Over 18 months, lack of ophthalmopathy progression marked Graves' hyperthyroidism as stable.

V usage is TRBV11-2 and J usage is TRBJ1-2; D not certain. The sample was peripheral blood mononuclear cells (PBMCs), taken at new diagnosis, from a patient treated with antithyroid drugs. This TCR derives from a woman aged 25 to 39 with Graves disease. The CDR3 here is CASSPNAQFGRYTF. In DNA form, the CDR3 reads TGTGCCAGCAGCCCTAATGCCCAGTTTGGGCGCTACACCTTC.